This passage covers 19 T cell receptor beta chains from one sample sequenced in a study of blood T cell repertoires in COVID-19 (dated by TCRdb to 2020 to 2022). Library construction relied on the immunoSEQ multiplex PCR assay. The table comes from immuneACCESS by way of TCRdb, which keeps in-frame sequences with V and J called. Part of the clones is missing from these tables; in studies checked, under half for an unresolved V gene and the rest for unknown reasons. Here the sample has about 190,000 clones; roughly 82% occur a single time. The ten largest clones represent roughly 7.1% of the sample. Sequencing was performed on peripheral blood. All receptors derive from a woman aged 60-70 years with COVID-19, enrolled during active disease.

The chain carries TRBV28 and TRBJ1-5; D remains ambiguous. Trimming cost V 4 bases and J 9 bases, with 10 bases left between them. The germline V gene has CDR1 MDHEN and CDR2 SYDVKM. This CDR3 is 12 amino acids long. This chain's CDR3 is CASSSWERPQHF. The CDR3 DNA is TGTGCCAGCAGTTCGTGGGAGAGGCCCCAGCATTTT.

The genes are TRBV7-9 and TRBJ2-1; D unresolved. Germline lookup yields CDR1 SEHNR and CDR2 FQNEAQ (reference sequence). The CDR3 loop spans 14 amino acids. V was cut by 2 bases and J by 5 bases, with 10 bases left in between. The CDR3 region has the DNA TGTGCCAGCAGCTTACTTGCTACCAACAATGAGCAGTTCTTC. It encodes CASSLLATNNEQFF.

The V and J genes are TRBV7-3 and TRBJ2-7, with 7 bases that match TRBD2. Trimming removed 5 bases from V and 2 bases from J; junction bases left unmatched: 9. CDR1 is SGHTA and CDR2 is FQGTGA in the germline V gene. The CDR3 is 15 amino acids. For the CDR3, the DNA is TGTGCCAGCAGCCCTTCCCTAGCGGATACCTACGAGCAGTACTTC. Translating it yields CASSPSLADTYEQYF.

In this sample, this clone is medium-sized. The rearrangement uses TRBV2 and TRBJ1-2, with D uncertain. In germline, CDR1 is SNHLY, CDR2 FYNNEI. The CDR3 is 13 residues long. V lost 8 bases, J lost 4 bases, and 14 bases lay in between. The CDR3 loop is CASRGLILYGYTF. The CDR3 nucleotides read TGTGCCAGCCGAGGACTGATCCTCTATGGCTACACCTTC.

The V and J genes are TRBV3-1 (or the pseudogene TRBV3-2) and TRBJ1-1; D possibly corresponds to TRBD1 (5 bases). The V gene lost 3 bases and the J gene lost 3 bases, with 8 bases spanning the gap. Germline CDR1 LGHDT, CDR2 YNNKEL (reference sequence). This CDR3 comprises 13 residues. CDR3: CASSQGRDTEAFF. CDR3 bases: TGTGCCAGCAGCCAGGGCAGGGACACTGAAGCTTTCTTT.

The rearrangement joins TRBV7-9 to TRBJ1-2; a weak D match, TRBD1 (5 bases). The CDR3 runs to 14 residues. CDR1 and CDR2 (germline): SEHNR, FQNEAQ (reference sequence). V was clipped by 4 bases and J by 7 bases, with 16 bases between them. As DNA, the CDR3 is TGTGCCAGCAGCTCGATGGGGCCAAGGAGTGGCTACACCTTC. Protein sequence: CASSSMGPRSGYTF.

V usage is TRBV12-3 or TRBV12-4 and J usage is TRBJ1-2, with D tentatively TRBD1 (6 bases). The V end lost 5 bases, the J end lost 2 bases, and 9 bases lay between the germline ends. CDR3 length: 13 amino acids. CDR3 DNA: TGTGCCAGCAGTCTACAGGGAAACTATGGCTACACCTTC. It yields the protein CASSLQGNYGYTF.

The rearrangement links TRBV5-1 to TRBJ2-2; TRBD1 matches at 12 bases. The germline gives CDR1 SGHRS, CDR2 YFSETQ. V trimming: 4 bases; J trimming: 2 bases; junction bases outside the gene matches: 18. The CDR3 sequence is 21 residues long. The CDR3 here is CASSRTGTGGRLAANTGELFF. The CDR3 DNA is TGCGCCAGCAGCCGAACCGGGACAGGGGGCCGACTAGCGGCTAACACCGGGGAGCTGTTTTTT. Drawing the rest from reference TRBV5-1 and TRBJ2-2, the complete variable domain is KAGVTQTPRYLIKTRGQQVTLSCSPISGHRSVSWYQQTPGQGLQFLFEYFSETQRNKGNFPGRFSGRQFSNSRSEMNVSTLELGDSALYLCASSRTGTGGRLAANTGELFFGEGSRLTVL.

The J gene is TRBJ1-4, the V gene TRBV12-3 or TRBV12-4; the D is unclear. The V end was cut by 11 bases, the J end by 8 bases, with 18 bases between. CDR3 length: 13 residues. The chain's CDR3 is CAVAAGLYEKLFF. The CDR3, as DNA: TGTGCCGTAGCCGCGGGGTTGTACGAAAAACTGTTTTTT.

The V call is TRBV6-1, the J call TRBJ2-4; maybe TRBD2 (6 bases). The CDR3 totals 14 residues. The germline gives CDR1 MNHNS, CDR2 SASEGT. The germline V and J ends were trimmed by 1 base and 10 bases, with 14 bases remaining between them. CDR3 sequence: CASSEVGGGLIQYF. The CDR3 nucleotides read TGTGCCAGCAGTGAAGTCGGCGGAGGGTTGATTCAGTACTTC.

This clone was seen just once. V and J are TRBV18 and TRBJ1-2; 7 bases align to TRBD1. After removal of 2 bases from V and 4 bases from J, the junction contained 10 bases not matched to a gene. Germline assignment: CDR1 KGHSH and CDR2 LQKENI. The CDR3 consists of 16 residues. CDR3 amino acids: CASSPGSQTGIYGYTF. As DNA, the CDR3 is TGTGCCAGCTCACCAGGATCCCAGACAGGGATCTATGGCTACACCTTC.

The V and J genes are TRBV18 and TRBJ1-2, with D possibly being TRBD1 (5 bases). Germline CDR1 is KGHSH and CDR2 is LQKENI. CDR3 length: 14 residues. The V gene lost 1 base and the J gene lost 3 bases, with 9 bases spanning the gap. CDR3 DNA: TGTGCCAGCTCACCACGAACCAGGGACTATGGCTACACCTTC. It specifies CASSPRTRDYGYTF.

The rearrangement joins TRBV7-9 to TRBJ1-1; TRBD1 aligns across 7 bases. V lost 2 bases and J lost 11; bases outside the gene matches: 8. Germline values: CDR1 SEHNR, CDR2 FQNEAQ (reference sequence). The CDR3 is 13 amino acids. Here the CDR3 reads CASSLLLDRRAFF. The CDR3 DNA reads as TGTGCCAGCAGCTTATTACTGGACAGGAGGGCTTTCTTT.

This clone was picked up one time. The CDR3, as DNA: TGTGCCAGTAAGGACAGGGGGAGTGAAAAACTGTTTTTT. Translating gives CASKDRGSEKLFF. This rearrangement joins TRBV19 to TRBJ1-4, with TRBD1 identical over 10 bases. Germline assignment: CDR1 LNHDA and CDR2 SQIVND (reference sequence). This CDR3 has 13 amino acids. V trimming: 7 bases; J trimming: 7 bases; junction bases outside the gene matches: 3.

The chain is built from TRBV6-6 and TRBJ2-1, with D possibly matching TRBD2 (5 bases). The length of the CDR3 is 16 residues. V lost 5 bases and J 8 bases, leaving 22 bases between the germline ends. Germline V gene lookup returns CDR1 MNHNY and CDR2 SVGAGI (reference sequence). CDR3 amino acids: CASSNRGWDYKDEQFF. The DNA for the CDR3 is TGTGCCAGCAGTAACAGAGGGTGGGATTATAAGGATGAGCAGTTCTTC.

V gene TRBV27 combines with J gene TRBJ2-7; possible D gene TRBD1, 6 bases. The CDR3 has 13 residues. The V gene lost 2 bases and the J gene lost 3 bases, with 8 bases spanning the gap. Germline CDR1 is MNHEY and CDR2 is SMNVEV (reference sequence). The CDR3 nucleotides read TGTGCCAGCAGTTTAACAGGGATCTACGAGCAGTACTTC. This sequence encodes CASSLTGIYEQYF.

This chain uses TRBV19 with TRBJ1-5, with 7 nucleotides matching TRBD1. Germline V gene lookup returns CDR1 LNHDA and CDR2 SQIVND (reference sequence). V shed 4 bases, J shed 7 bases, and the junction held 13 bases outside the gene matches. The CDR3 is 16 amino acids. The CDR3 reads CASSTSPLPGGQPQHF. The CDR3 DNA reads TGTGCCAGTAGTACTTCCCCCCTGCCAGGGGGACAGCCCCAGCATTTT.

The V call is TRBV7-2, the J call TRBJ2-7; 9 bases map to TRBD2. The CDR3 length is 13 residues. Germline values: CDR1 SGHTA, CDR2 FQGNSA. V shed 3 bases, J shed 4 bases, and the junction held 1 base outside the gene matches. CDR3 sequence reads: CASSFSGGYEQYV. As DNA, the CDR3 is TGTGCCAGCAGCTTTAGCGGGGGTTACGAGCAGTACGTC.

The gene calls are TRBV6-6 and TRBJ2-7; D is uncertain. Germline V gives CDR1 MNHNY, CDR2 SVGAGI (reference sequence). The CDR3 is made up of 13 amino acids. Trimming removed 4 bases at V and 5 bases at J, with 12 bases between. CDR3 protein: CASSFYRRDEQYF. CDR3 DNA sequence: TGTGCCAGCAGTTTCTATCGTCGGGACGAGCAGTACTTC.